Each of the 6 T cell receptor beta chains below was sequenced from the same sample in a study of blood T cell repertoires in COVID-19. Clones were sequenced by immunoSEQ multiplex PCR, and TCRdb holds only the in-frame ones, with some missing. Of some 520,000 clones listed, 80% to 90% were seen once; the top ten hold roughly 1%. The specimen was peripheral blood. Receptor source: a young man with COVID-19, enrolled during active disease.

The chain links TRBV19 to TRBJ1-4; TRBD1 matches at 7 bases. This CDR3 contains 15 residues. Germline CDR1 reads LNHDA; CDR2 reads SQIVND (reference sequence). V was clipped by 3 bases and J by 6 bases; unmatched bases: 7. The CDR3, as DNA: TGTGCCAGTAGTATTCAAGGGGGCGGAGATGAAAAACTGTTTTTT. Translation gives CASSIQGGGDEKLFF.

The CDR3 DNA follows: TGCGCCAGCAGCCCAACGACTAGCGGGGGGTACAATGAGCAGTTCTTC. Amino acids: CASSPTTSGGYNEQFF. The chain combines TRBV5-1 with TRBJ2-1; TRBD2 matches 13 bases. CDR3 length equals 16 residues. CDR1 and CDR2 from the germline V gene are SGHRS and YFSETQ. The V segment lost 4 bases and the J segment 4 bases; nucleotides outside the gene matches: 5.

The CDR3 DNA is TGTGCCAGCTCACAAGCCGGGGGGACCTCCTACGAGCAGTACTTC. Encoded protein: CASSQAGGTSYEQYF. The chain joins TRBV18 to TRBJ2-7, with 7 bases fitting TRBD2. Germline loops: CDR1 KGHSH, CDR2 LQKENI. This CDR3 has 15 residues. Losses at the gene ends were 4 bases for V and 0 bases for J; bases not matched to a gene: 6. Drawing the rest from reference TRBV18 and TRBJ2-7, the complete variable domain is NAGVMQNPRHLVRRRGQEARLRCSPMKGHSHVYWYRQLPEEGLKFMVYLQKENIIDESGMPKERFSAEFPKEGPSILRIQQVVRGDSAAYFCASSQAGGTSYEQYFGPGTRLTVT.

The CDR3 DNA reads TGTGCCAGCAGCCCGGGACAGGGGGACACCGGGGAGCTGTTTTTT. Residues: CASSPGQGDTGELFF. The V gene is TRBV7-9, the J gene TRBJ2-2, with TRBD1 matching 11 bases. Trimming took 5 bases from V and 3 from J; bases not matched to a gene: 2. The CDR3 runs 15 residues. Per the germline V gene, CDR1 is SEHNR and CDR2 is FQNEAQ (reference sequence).

V and J are TRBV6-5 and TRBJ2-1; perhaps TRBD2 as D (5 bases). V lost 8 bases to trimming and J lost 5 bases, with 19 bases between them. The germline V gene has CDR1 MNHEY and CDR2 SVGAGI. This CDR3 comprises 15 residues. CDR3 sequence (DNA): TGTGCCAGCGGTCCGGGGTTCGGTATGCACAATGAGCAGTTCTTC. Amino acids: CASGPGFGMHNEQFF.

The V and J genes are TRBV2 and TRBJ2-7; weak D call: TRBD1 (6 bases). V was shortened by 3 bases and J by 2 bases, with 11 bases between the two germline ends. The CDR3 runs to 14 residues. The germline V gene has CDR1 SNHLY and CDR2 FYNNEI. CDR3 protein: CASSDWGPTYEQYF. The CDR3 coding sequence is TGTGCCAGCAGTGATTGGGGGCCCACCTACGAGCAGTACTTC.